The T cell receptor (beta chain) under discussion was sequenced for a study of Graves' ophthalmopathy and Graves' hyperthyroidism (dated by TCRdb to the late 2010s). With respect to the entire study: Peripheral blood was collected at initial diagnosis, before any treatment. In total, 135 blood samples were TCR-sequenced: 43 ophthalmopathy, around 75 hyperthyroidism and approximately 17 hyperthyroidism-to-ophthalmopathy patients. An independent validation cohort comprised some 19 hyperthyroidism patients and 15 to 17 patients who later progressed from hyperthyroidism to ophthalmopathy. Following sampling, methimazole starting at 30 mg daily was administered to hyperthyroidism patients, and high-dose intravenous methylprednisolone was administered to ophthalmopathy patients. The 100 discovery patients were randomly split 7:3 into training and test sets. In several hyperthyroidism patients, the T-cell repertoires found in thyroid tissue were compared with those found in blood. To explore V-J signatures that separate ophthalmopathy from hyperthyroidism, a discovery set of about a hundred patients was enrolled, consisting of about 43 with ophthalmopathy and roughly 60 with stable hyperthyroidism. The study used TCR beta repertoire signatures to distinguish Graves' ophthalmopathy from Graves' hyperthyroidism and to predict progression to ophthalmopathy.

General findings and caveats noted by the study authors: Ophthalmopathy was separated from stable hyperthyroidism by the 13-signature model with more than 85% sensitivity and 81% to 83% specificity in cross-validation and with 80%/75% in the test set. In validation, the model predicted ophthalmopathy progression with 55% to 71% sensitivity and about 77% specificity; some twelve predicted patients were CT-confirmed with GO in a median of around 6 months. No statistical method was used to set the sample size in advance, and the investigators knew which group each participant was assigned to. Among expanded thyroid clonotypes with frequency above 0.001, most also showed up in blood, which suggests that blood repertoires may reflect the thyroid immune response.

The ophthalmopathy patients had moderately to severely active disease, with a Clinical Activity Score of 3 or higher, a NOSPECS grade of 4 or higher, and a disease duration of less than 3 months. Patients with other autoimmune diseases, uncontrolled infections, pregnancy or lactation were excluded from the study. Clinical symptoms, serum thyroxine, TRAb, thyroid ultrasound and orbital computed tomography were used for diagnosis. Ficoll-Paque density gradient centrifugation was used to isolate PBMCs from 10 ml of fresh peripheral blood. Trizol reagent was used to extract the total RNA, and its quality was then checked on an Agilent 2100 Bioanalyzer. Counted from cysteine to phenylalanine, this CDR3 has 13 amino acids. Just CDR3 DNA is preserved here, 39 bases in frame from base 1. Reading the germline V gene gives CDR1 SNHLY and CDR2 FYNNEI. At the junction V is shortened by 6 bases and J by 5 bases; bases outside the gene matches: 5.

TCR beta CDR3 regions were amplified from RNA transcripts for repertoire sequencing. HTBI primers and the Qiagen OneStep RT-PCR kit were used in a first-round RT-PCR, which was followed by a second-round multiplex PCR, size selection and purification. The libraries underwent paired-end sequencing with 100 bp reads on an Illumina HiSeq2000. As for the authors' bioinformatics: Reads were processed with SOAPnuke, discarding reads with adapters, uncalled bases, mean Phred below 15, or no exact constant-primer or identifier match. COPE v1.2.5 was used to merge high-quality paired reads. Each unique nucleotide sequence was treated as a clonotype, and MiTCR v1.1 was used to align the clonotypes to the IMGT TRB V, D and J references. The analysis was limited to V-J combinations with a frequency above 0.0001, which together covered more than 99% of repertoires. For each V-J combination, a TCR clonal expansion and chaos score was defined as the ratio of F50 clonal expansion to chaos observed in the TCRdist matrix. Welch's t-statistics and random forest were used to reduce the features to 10 to 15 V-J combinations, which were then used as input to a naive Bayes classifier. The Morisita-Horn index was used to measure how similar the thyroid and blood repertoires were. Clones were called with MiXCR by TCRdb after fastp trimmed the public reads at Q25, and only in-frame beta chains were retained. Identical CDR3 proteins give one entry, which carries the most common genes and DNA. For this entry, the V and J calls and clone size follow TCRdb and not the study's own pipeline. In this sample the table shows about 220,000 distinct CDR3 sequences, around a fifth of which occur a single time. The biggest ten clones account for more than 35% of the sample.

This clonotype came up many times. What this receptor recognizes is not known. No much larger clonotype is one base removed from it; base qualities were not supplied. This clonotype was sampled from a woman between 45 and 60 years old with Graves' ophthalmopathy. Donor details come from another sample of the same person, matched by shared clones. The chain was built from TRBV2 and TRBJ2-5; 8 bases in between match TRBD1. Material for sequencing was peripheral blood. The CDR3 here reads CASSADRAETQYF. The nucleotide sequence reads as follows: TGTGCCAGCAGCGCGGACAGGGCCGAGACCCAGTACTTC.